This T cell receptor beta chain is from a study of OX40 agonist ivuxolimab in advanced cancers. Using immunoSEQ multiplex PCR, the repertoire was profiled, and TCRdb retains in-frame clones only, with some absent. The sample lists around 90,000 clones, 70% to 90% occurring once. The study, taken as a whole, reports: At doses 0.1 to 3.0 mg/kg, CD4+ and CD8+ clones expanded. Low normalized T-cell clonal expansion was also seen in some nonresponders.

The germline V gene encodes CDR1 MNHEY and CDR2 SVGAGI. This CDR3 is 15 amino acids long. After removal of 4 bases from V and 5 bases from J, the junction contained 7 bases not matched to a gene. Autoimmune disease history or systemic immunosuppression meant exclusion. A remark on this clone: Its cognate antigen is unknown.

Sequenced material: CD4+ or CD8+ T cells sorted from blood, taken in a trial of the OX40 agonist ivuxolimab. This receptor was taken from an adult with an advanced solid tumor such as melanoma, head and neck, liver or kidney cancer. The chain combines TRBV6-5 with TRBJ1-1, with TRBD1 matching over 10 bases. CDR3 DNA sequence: TGTGCCAGCAGTTCCAGGACAGGGGGTGTGACTGAAGCTTTCTTT. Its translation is CASSSRTGGVTEAFF.